The 27 T cell receptor beta chains given below trace back to one sample, sequenced in a study of beta chain features in type 1 diabetes. Points from the study as a whole: TCRB CDR3s were moderately but significantly shorter in Type 1 diabetes patients in all four CD4+ subsets.

The antigens of these receptors remain unknown. Of the isolated RNA, all was reverse transcribed, and so the sequenced material was expressed TCRB transcripts. This table comes from immunoSEQ multiplex PCR, and its TCRdb copy is limited to in-frame clones, with some not included. The sample records more than 250,000 clones, around 24% being singletons. Sequenced input: naive CD4+ T cells from blood. These TCRs come from a woman aged 25-40 years with type 1 diabetes.

The rearrangement links TRBV9 to TRBJ2-5; D remains ambiguous. The CDR3 covers 16 residues. From germline, CDR1 is SGDLS and CDR2 YYNGEE. The V gene lost 4 bases and the J gene lost 2 bases, with 18 bases spanning the gap. The CDR3 DNA is TGTGCCAGCAGCCCGAGAAGTAGGCTAGGTCAAGAGACCCAGTACTTC. Translating gives CASSPRSRLGQETQYF.

This chain uses TRBV6-5 with TRBJ2-2; TRBD2 might be the D (5 bases). Germline CDR1 is MNHEY and CDR2 is SVGAGI. The CDR3 is made up of 15 amino acids. V was shortened by 1 base and J by 5 bases, with 11 bases between the two germline ends. Here the CDR3 reads CASSYLISGTGELFF. In nucleotides, the CDR3 is TGTGCCAGCAGTTACTTAATATCGGGAACCGGGGAGCTGTTTTTT.

The V and J genes are TRBV9 and TRBJ2-3, with D perhaps TRBD2 (6 bases). This CDR3 has 16 amino acids. The germline gives CDR1 SGDLS, CDR2 YYNGEE. V was shortened by 0 bases and J by 3 bases, with 14 bases between the two germline ends. The CDR3 DNA is TGTGCCAGCAGCGTAGTTCCGGGAGAGGGGACAGATACGCAGTATTTT. Amino acids: CASSVVPGEGTDTQYF.

This clone was observed a handful of times. This chain uses TRBV29-1 with TRBJ1-1; no clear D. CDR1 and CDR2 from the germline V gene are SQVTM and ANQGSEA. The V end lost 3 bases, the J end lost 0 bases, and 5 bases lay between the germline ends. CDR3 length equals 12 residues. CDR3 DNA: TGCAGCGTTGACCCCATGAACACTGAAGCTTTCTTT. Protein sequence: CSVDPMNTEAFF. The full variable domain, with the rest looked up from reference TRBV29-1 and TRBJ1-1, is SAVISQKPSRDICQRGTSLTIQCQVDSQVTMMFWYRQQPGQSLTLIATANQGSEATYESGFVIDKFPISRPNLTFSTLTVSNMSPEDSSIYLCSVDPMNTEAFFGQGTRLTVV.

This clone has only a few counts. The rearrangement links TRBV2 to TRBJ2-2; D perhaps matches TRBD1 (5 bases). CDR3 length: 16 residues. Trimming stripped 7 bases from V and 5 bases from J, with 20 bases between. The V gene's germline CDR1 is SNHLY and CDR2 FYNNEI. The CDR3 sequence: CASTIAAHTGTGELFF. The CDR3 DNA reads as TGTGCCAGCACCATCGCCGCTCATACAGGAACCGGGGAGCTGTTTTTT.

A few counts support this clone. The gene calls are TRBV18 and TRBJ2-3; TRBD1 agrees at 9 bases. Unmatched junction bases numbered 3, after V lost 2 bases and J lost 6 bases. Germline V gene data show CDR1 as KGHSH and CDR2 as LQKENI. The CDR3 is 14 amino acids. The CDR3 spells CASSPGTGRDTQYF. Here the CDR3 DNA reads TGTGCCAGCTCACCAGGGACAGGGAGGGATACGCAGTATTTT.

The rearrangement uses TRBV4-2 and TRBJ2-5, with D perhaps matching TRBD2 (6 bases). Germline V lookup: CDR1 LGHNA, CDR2 YNFKEQ. Trimming left V 1 base short and J 4 bases short, with 16 bases between. The CDR3 totals 16 residues. The DNA of the CDR3 is TGTGCCAGCAGCCAAGCCCCTCAACGGGAGCGAGAGACCCAGTACTTC. Protein: CASSQAPQRERETQYF.

The chain carries TRBV29-1 and TRBJ1-1; D possibly corresponds to TRBD1 (5 bases). Germline values: CDR1 SQVTM, CDR2 ANQGSEA. This CDR3 has 14 amino acids. Trimming left V 6 bases short and J 5 bases short, with 19 bases between. The CDR3 reads CSVGYGGRKTEAFF. CDR3 in DNA: TGCAGCGTGGGTTATGGGGGGAGGAAGACTGAAGCTTTCTTT.

The J gene is TRBJ2-1, the V gene TRBV30; D remains ambiguous. The germline V and J ends were trimmed by 6 bases and 2 bases, with 8 bases remaining between them. CDR3 length equals 12 residues. Germline CDR1 reads GTSNPN; CDR2 reads SVGIG (reference sequence). The CDR3 coding sequence is TGTGCCTGTTCAGACACCTACAATGAGCAGTTCTTC. Its protein is CACSDTYNEQFF.

J is TRBJ1-2 and V is TRBV25-1; 7 positions agree with TRBD1. The CDR3 has 13 residues. The germline CDR1 and CDR2 sequences are MGHDK and SYGVNS. V was clipped by 5 bases and J by 3 bases; unmatched bases: 3. In DNA form, the CDR3 reads TGTGCCAGCAGTCAACAGGGGTACTATGGCTACACCTTC. Residues: CASSQQGYYGYTF.

There are a few counts of this clone. The chain employs TRBV5-1 and TRBJ1-4, with D tentatively TRBD1 (6 bases). This CDR3 contains 14 residues. V was shortened by 0 bases and J by 4 bases, with 7 bases between the two germline ends. The germline V gene has CDR1 SGHRS and CDR2 YFSETQ. The CDR3 sequence is CASSLGQDNEKLFF. The CDR3 DNA is TGCGCCAGCAGCTTGGGACAGGATAATGAAAAACTGTTTTTT.

The sample holds a few counts of this clone. This chain joins TRBV9 and TRBJ2-1, with TRBD2 as a possible D gene (5 bases). The CDR3 length is 16 residues. Germline V gives CDR1 SGDLS, CDR2 YYNGEE. The V and J ends lost 0 bases and 0 bases respectively, with 10 bases between them. The CDR3 DNA reads TGTGCCAGCAGCGTAGCTACTAGAAGCTCCTACAATGAGCAGTTCTTC. Protein: CASSVATRSSYNEQFF.

This clone was counted between two and nine times. The chain carries TRBV4-1 and TRBJ2-1; no definite D call. CDR1 MGHRA and CDR2 YSYEKL come from the germline V gene. V was trimmed by 2 bases and J by 9 bases, leaving 11 bases between them. The CDR3 totals 13 residues. In DNA, the CDR3 is TGCGCCAGCAGCCAAAATTGGGCCCGTGAGCAGTTCTTC. The encoded protein is CASSQNWAREQFF.

This sequence joins TRBV11-2 and TRBJ2-5, with 7 bases that match TRBD1. Unmatched junction bases numbered 2, after V lost 3 bases and J lost 1 base. Germline loops: CDR1 SGHAT, CDR2 FQNNGV. The CDR3 is 14 amino acids. The CDR3 DNA sequence: TGTGCCAGCAGCTTCGAGGGGGCCCAAGAGACCCAGTACTTC. This encodes CASSFEGAQETQYF.

The table lists this clone with a few counts. This chain connects TRBV9 to TRBJ1-5; D is unclear. The CDR3 is 15 amino acids. The germline V gene encodes CDR1 SGDLS and CDR2 YYNGEE. V dropped 0 bases and J dropped 4 bases, with 11 bases sitting between them. The CDR3 DNA reads TGTGCCAGCAGCGTAGGGAGCGGAGATAATCAGCCCCAGCATTTT. This encodes CASSVGSGDNQPQHF.

The chain employs TRBV5-4 and TRBJ2-3; D might be TRBD1 (6 bases). Germline-derived CDR1 and CDR2 are SGHNT and YYREEE (reference sequence). Trimming took off 3 bases at V and 5 bases at J, with 13 bases between the two ends. The CDR3 is 14 amino acids. In DNA, the CDR3 is TGTGCCAGCAGCTCAAACCAGGGGCAAGATACGCAGTATTTT. It yields the protein CASSSNQGQDTQYF.

This clone showed up just a few times. The V and J genes are TRBV7-9 and TRBJ2-1; D might be TRBD2 (5 bases). Germline values: CDR1 SEHNR, CDR2 FQNEAQ (reference sequence). Deletions cut 3 bases from V and 12 bases from J, with 18 bases between. This CDR3 contains 14 residues. CDR3 loop: CASSFGGLPRGQFF. The CDR3 DNA reads as TGTGCCAGCAGCTTTGGCGGGTTGCCTCGGGGGCAGTTCTTC.

This clone has only a few counts. The genes are TRBV4-2 and TRBJ1-2; TRBD1 is a possible D gene (5 bases). The CDR3 has 15 amino acids. Germline V gene lookup returns CDR1 LGHNA and CDR2 YNFKEQ. V dropped 2 bases and J dropped 3 bases, with 13 bases sitting between them. The CDR3 loop is CASSQNRQTHYGYTF. CDR3 DNA: TGTGCCAGCAGCCAAAACCGACAGACCCACTATGGCTACACCTTC.

This sequence joins TRBV29-1 and TRBJ2-5; 8 positions agree with TRBD1. CDR3 size: 16 residues. J lost 0 bases, V lost 6 bases, and 12 bases had no gene match. Germline V gives CDR1 SQVTM, CDR2 ANQGSEA. CDR3: CSVADRAKLDQETQYF. CDR3 sequence (DNA): TGCAGCGTGGCGGACAGGGCTAAGCTAGACCAAGAGACCCAGTACTTC. Full variable domain (outside the CDR3, taken from reference TRBV29-1 and TRBJ2-5): SAVISQKPSRDICQRGTSLTIQCQVDSQVTMMFWYRQQPGQSLTLIATANQGSEATYESGFVIDKFPISRPNLTFSTLTVSNMSPEDSSIYLCSVADRAKLDQETQYFGPGTRLLVL.

The genes are TRBV11-2 and TRBJ2-2; D not resolved. Germline V gene lookup returns CDR1 SGHAT and CDR2 FQNNGV. With 1 base removed from V and 7 bases from J, the gap between germline ends came to 7 bases. CDR3 size: 13 residues. The CDR3 spells CASSLGHLGELFF. Written as DNA, the CDR3 is TGTGCCAGCAGCTTAGGACACCTCGGGGAGCTGTTTTTT.

V is TRBV30 and J is TRBJ1-5, with no clear D. The length of the CDR3 is 15 residues. CDR1 is GTSNPN and CDR2 is SVGIG in the germline V gene (reference sequence). V lost 2 bases and J 2 bases, leaving 13 bases between the germline ends. The chain's CDR3 is CAWSPKATGNQPQHF. The CDR3 DNA reads as TGTGCCTGGAGTCCCAAAGCCACAGGCAATCAGCCCCAGCATTTT.

The chain combines TRBV2 with TRBJ1-2; D is possibly TRBD1 (6 bases). The CDR3 length is 13 residues. Trimming stripped 11 bases from V and 4 bases from J, with 17 bases between. CDR1 SNHLY and CDR2 FYNNEI come from the germline V gene. The CDR3 protein is CADGQRGGYGYTF. CDR3 sequence (DNA): TGTGCCGATGGACAGCGGGGCGGCTATGGCTACACCTTC.

V usage is TRBV19 and J usage is TRBJ2-7; tentative D call: TRBD1 (6 bases). Between the trimmed V and J ends, which lost 5 bases and 2 bases, there was a span of 16 bases. Germline values: CDR1 LNHDA, CDR2 SQIVND (reference sequence). The CDR3 covers 15 residues. The chain's CDR3 is CASSSGTQGTYEQYF. The CDR3 coding sequence is TGTGCCAGTAGTTCCGGGACACAAGGGACCTACGAGCAGTACTTC.

A word on this clone: Different DNA sequences within this sample yield the same CDR3. The chain joins TRBV9 to TRBJ2-5; D is possibly TRBD1 (5 bases). The CDR3 spans 13 residues. Trimming pared 1 base from V and 4 bases from J, leaving 8 bases between. Germline CDR1 is SGDLS and CDR2 is YYNGEE. DNA of the CDR3: TGTGCCAGCAGCGTAAGGCAGGGAGAGACCCAGTACTTC. Its protein product is CASSVRQGETQYF.

The rearrangement links TRBV19 to TRBJ2-6; a weak D match, TRBD1 (5 bases). V was pared by 7 bases and J by 3 bases, with 13 bases between. The CDR3 loop spans 15 amino acids. Germline CDR1 and CDR2: LNHDA and SQIVND (reference sequence). The CDR3, as DNA: TGTGCCAGTAATCAGGGTCAAAGTGGGGCCAACGTCCTGACTTTC. Translating gives CASNQGQSGANVLTF.

The V call is TRBV28, the J call TRBJ1-2; D perhaps matches TRBD1 (5 bases). The CDR3 is 12 residues long. V was pared by 2 bases and J by 7 bases, with 8 bases between. The germline gives CDR1 MDHEN, CDR2 SYDVKM. DNA of the CDR3: TGTGCCAGCAGTTTACTAGGGGTTGGCTACACCTTC. Encoded protein: CASSLLGVGYTF.

This clone was found a few times. The rearrangement uses TRBV5-1 and TRBJ1-1; D gene unclear. Trimming pared 4 bases from V and 1 base from J, leaving 14 bases between. CDR3 size: 15 residues. The V gene's germline CDR1 is SGHRS and CDR2 YFSETQ. As DNA, the CDR3 is TGCGCCAGCAGCCAGAGAGGCCAAGGGAACACTGAAGCTTTCTTT. Amino acid sequence: CASSQRGQGNTEAFF.